This T cell receptor (beta chain) was identified in a study of neurological immune-mediated disorders. Findings and limits, study-wide: Across subjects, no CDR3 amino acid sequence appeared in expanded clones of more than one subject, a finding that suggested private repertoires in all groups. In HTLV-1-associated myelopathy, TCR clonal expansion was greatest, whereas multiple sclerosis had the least, falling below healthy controls.

About this clonotype: Its target is not known.

Germline V gene sequence: CDR1 MNHNY, CDR2 SVGAGI (reference sequence). The CDR3 totals 14 residues. V was pared by 6 bases and J by 7 bases, with 11 bases of the junction left unmatched. The making of cDNA relied on 5'RACE with 10-nucleotide random UMIs. A single run covered 15-18 subjects with over 190 million TCR-beta sequences. One entry per CDR3 protein, called by TCRdb with MiXCR from the 5' RACE reads. The sample yields around 97,000 distinct CDR3 sequences, 10% to 13% seen once. Time point defined: longitudinal time-point 3. Sequencing was carried out using PBMCs. The clonotype was recovered from a female donor with HTLV-1-associated myelopathy (HAM/TSP). The rearrangement links TRBV6-6 to TRBJ1-2; TRBD1 aligns across 7 bases. CDR3 bases: TGTGCCAGCAGGCAACGACAGGGCCCGAGTGGCTACACCTTC. Its protein is CASRQRQGPSGYTF.